The clone carrying this T cell receptor beta chain turned up a few times. Its antigen remains unknown. This record belongs to a study of cytomegalovirus exposure and HLA in healthy donors. Study-level results: The authors enumerated 150 to 200 TCR beta chains as linked to cytomegalovirus. A later analysis, which compared TCR beta chains of equal frequency, found the HLA-associated ones more clonally expanded.

The PCR was carried out with 60 Vbeta primers and 13 Jbeta primers. This table comes from immunoSEQ multiplex PCR, and its TCRdb copy is limited to in-frame clones, with some not included. The sample records around 200,000 clones, around 70% being singletons. The CDR3 extends over 14 amino acids. Per germline, CDR1 SGHRS and CDR2 YFSETQ. V was trimmed by 8 bases and J by 6 bases, leaving 17 bases between them. The chain carries TRBV5-1 and TRBJ1-4; possible D gene TRBD1, 6 bases. This clonotype was sampled from a male donor in good health and CMV-seronegative. Sequencing was performed on PBMCs. The CDR3: CASSLGGGYEKLFF. The CDR3 DNA is TGCGCCAGTTCCCTAGGGGGTGGTTATGAAAAACTGTTTTTT.